A selection of T cell receptor beta chains follows, all from one sample in a study of patients and donors after allogeneic stem cell transplantation. TCRdb re-called the RT-PCR reads through MiXCR, storing one row per CDR3 protein. The sample lists about 110,000 distinct CDR3 sequences, around 35% occurring once. Source material: blood, either unsorted or a sorted T cell fraction (not recorded which). Receptor source: a human donor who was either an allogeneic HSCT recipient or a stem cell or donor lymphocyte infusion donor (not recorded which). It is not recorded whose cells these are; they may come from a transplant donor. Both conserved end residues are trimmed from each CDR3. The order of the fields is J gene, V gene, CDR3 protein.

j_call: TRBJ1-1; v_call: TRBV20-1; cdr3_aa: SARAPRETGNTEAF
j_call: TRBJ1-6; v_call: TRBV20-1; cdr3_aa: SAVKGSSYNSPLH
j_call: TRBJ2-1; v_call: TRBV11-2; cdr3_aa: ASSPAPLVFYNEQF
j_call: TRBJ2-5; v_call: TRBV7-3; cdr3_aa: ASSPIERREETQY
j_call: TRBJ2-3; v_call: TRBV12-3/TRBV12-4; cdr3_aa: ASRGLPTDTQY
j_call: TRBJ2-2; v_call: TRBV14; cdr3_aa: ASRGRLAGASGELF
j_call: TRBJ2-5; v_call: TRBV5-4; cdr3_aa: ASSSFSSGFQETQY
j_call: TRBJ1-1; v_call: TRBV29-1; cdr3_aa: SVVRGTMNTEAF
j_call: TRBJ2-1; v_call: TRBV10-3; cdr3_aa: AISEATSGGYNEQF
j_call: TRBJ1-1; v_call: TRBV20-1; cdr3_aa: SARSDKSWNTEAF
j_call: TRBJ1-1; v_call: TRBV29-1; cdr3_aa: SSSWGSLMNTEAF
j_call: TRBJ2-6; v_call: TRBV12-3/TRBV12-4; cdr3_aa: ASSLVRDVLT
j_call: TRBJ2-1; v_call: TRBV5-5; cdr3_aa: ASSLSAGTYNEQF
j_call: TRBJ1-1; v_call: TRBV4-1; cdr3_aa: ASSHYANSEAF
j_call: TRBJ2-7; v_call: TRBV5-6; cdr3_aa: ASSLHLGAYEQY
j_call: TRBJ2-1; v_call: TRBV20-1; cdr3_aa: SARDRRAGEVGEQF
j_call: TRBJ1-2; v_call: TRBV24-1; cdr3_aa: ATSRENYGYT
j_call: TRBJ2-1; v_call: TRBV20-1; cdr3_aa: SALLAGRPLTSVQF
j_call: TRBJ1-3; v_call: TRBV20-1; cdr3_aa: SASSSGNTIY
j_call: TRBJ1-1; v_call: TRBV30; cdr3_aa: AWGGTEAF